This T cell receptor beta chain is drawn from a study of radiotherapy plus CTLA-4 blockade in lung cancer. Study at large: Patients showed objective responses in 18% of cases, and disease control was achieved by 31%.

A note on this clone: The antigen remains unidentified.

Measured with immunoSEQ multiplex PCR; TCRdb has only the in-frame clones, and not every one. Among more than 60,000 clones listed, 60% to 80% were seen once. The germline gives CDR1 LGHNT, CDR2 FRNRAP. Trimming removed 0 bases from V and 5 bases from J; junction bases left unmatched: 8. CDR3 length equals 17 residues. General study findings and limits: Tumor-origin TCR clones grew in blood after radiotherapy plus ipilimumab. Early blood T cell clone dynamics, with interferon-beta, were reported to best predict response.

Focal radiation and CTLA-4 blockade (ipilimumab) were tested in chemo-refractory metastatic non-small-cell lung cancer patients. This sequence joins TRBV12-5 and TRBJ2-5; the match to TRBD2 covers 11 bases. The sequence came from a human donor with non-small cell lung cancer who had a complete response to radiotherapy plus ipilimumab. The sequencing here drew on peripheral blood, taken from a patient treated with radiotherapy plus ipilimumab. The DNA of the CDR3 is TGTGCTAGTGGTTTGGTTCTAGCGGGGGGCCTTGAGGAGACCCAGTACTTC. Translated, it gives CASGLVLAGGLEETQYF.